Each of the 9 T cell receptor beta chains below was sequenced from the same sample in a study of sequential checkpoint blockade in melanoma. Produced via immunoSEQ multiplex PCR; TCRdb's table is partial and in-frame only. This sample has 3,500 or so clones, with about 64% found just once. Indicated treatment: randomized to nivolumab then ipilimumab (arm A) or the reverse (arm B). Sequencing was performed on CD8+ T cells sorted from blood (inferred from file names), taken from a patient given nivolumab and ipilimumab in sequence. Receptors were obtained from a human donor with melanoma.

V usage is TRBV11-2 and J usage is TRBJ1-1, with D perhaps matching TRBD1 (5 bases). Germline V lookup: CDR1 SGHAT, CDR2 FQNNGV. The V and J ends lost 3 bases and 5 bases respectively, with 10 bases between them. The CDR3 length is 13 residues. The CDR3 bases are TGTGCCAGCAGCTTTCCGGGGGGGACTGAAGCTTTCTTT. It is translated as CASSFPGGTEAFF.

In this sample, this clone turned up a few times. The chain uses TRBV5-1 and TRBJ2-7, with 7 nucleotides matching TRBD1. Losses at the gene ends were 4 bases for V and 6 bases for J; bases not matched to a gene: 22. Germline CDR1 and CDR2: SGHRS and YFSETQ. The CDR3 covers 18 residues. CDR3 loop: CASSPLGQASLLFGEQYF. The CDR3, as DNA: TGCGCCAGCAGCCCCCTCGGACAGGCTTCCCTGTTATTTGGCGAGCAGTACTTC. The whole variable domain, remainder taken from reference TRBV5-1 and TRBJ2-7, is KAGVTQTPRYLIKTRGQQVTLSCSPISGHRSVSWYQQTPGQGLQFLFEYFSETQRNKGNFPGRFSGRQFSNSRSEMNVSTLELGDSALYLCASSPLGQASLLFGEQYFGPGTRLTVT.

The chain uses TRBV19 and TRBJ1-5; 7 bases fit TRBD1. The germline CDR1 and CDR2 sequences are LNHDA and SQIVND (reference sequence). The V gene end was trimmed by 4 bases and the J gene end by 3 bases; junction bases not matched to a gene: 15. The CDR3 is made up of 18 amino acids. The DNA for the CDR3 is TGTGCCAGTAGTACCGTTGACAGGGCGGATCTTGACAATCAGCCCCAGCATTTT. Its protein is CASSTVDRADLDNQPQHF.

J is TRBJ1-1 and V is TRBV7-9, with 7 nucleotides matching TRBD1. V was pared by 4 bases and J by 5 bases, with 10 bases of the junction left unmatched. The length of the CDR3 is 15 residues. CDR1 is SEHNR and CDR2 is FQNEAQ in the germline V gene (reference sequence). The CDR3, as DNA: TGTGCCAGCAGCTCCCCGGCAGGGGGGAGGACTGAAGCTTTCTTT. Amino acid sequence: CASSSPAGGRTEAFF. Supplemented by reference TRBV7-9 and TRBJ1-1, the full variable domain reads DTGVSQNPRHKITKRGQNVTFRCDPISEHNRLYWYRQTLGQGPEFLTYFQNEAQLEKSRLLSDRFSAERPKGSFSTLEIQRTEQGDSAMYLCASSSPAGGRTEAFFGQGTRLTVV.

The chain uses TRBV4-1 and TRBJ2-7; tentative D call: TRBD1 (5 bases). CDR1 and CDR2 from the germline V gene are MGHRA and YSYEKL. The CDR3 covers 13 residues. V gave up 3 bases and J gave up 4 bases, with 10 bases separating them. The CDR3 spells CASSHRAGYEQYF. CDR3 DNA: TGCGCCAGCAGCCACAGGGCCGGGTACGAGCAGTACTTC.

V usage is TRBV9 and J usage is TRBJ1-1; unclear D gene. This CDR3 is 14 amino acids long. Trimming cost V 0 bases and J 1 base, with 7 bases left between them. Germline CDR1 SGDLS, CDR2 YYNGEE. CDR3 DNA: TGTGCCAGCAGCGTAGTTGAAGCGAACACTGAAGCTTTCTTT. This encodes CASSVVEANTEAFF.

CDR3 sequence reads: CASRFVLATHCTEAFF. For the CDR3, the DNA is TGTGCCAGCAGGTTTGTGTTAGCTACACATTGCACTGAAGCTTTCTTT. The genes are TRBV21-1 and TRBJ1-1. TRBV21-1 is a pseudogene segment. The CDR3 has 16 amino acids.

The chain recombines TRBV27 with TRBJ1-2, with D uncertain. V lost 6 bases and J 2 bases, leaving 10 bases between the germline ends. CDR3 length: 13 amino acids. Germline lookup yields CDR1 MNHEY and CDR2 SMNVEV (reference sequence). Here the CDR3 reads CASSLFLNYGYTF. As DNA, the CDR3 is TGTGCCAGCAGCCTTTTCTTGAACTATGGCTACACCTTC.

Only a few counts were recorded for this clone. V is TRBV4-3 and J is TRBJ2-7; 7 bases are a match to TRBD1. The CDR3 sequence is 13 residues long. Germline CDR1 LGHNA, CDR2 YSLEER. V lost 4 bases to trimming and J lost 2 bases; unmatched junction nucleotides: 2. This CDR3 reads CASSLGTAYEQYF. CDR3 DNA sequence: TGCGCCAGCAGCCTCGGGACAGCCTACGAGCAGTACTTC.